The T cell receptor (beta chain) described here comes from a study of PD-1 blockade in mismatch repair-deficient tumors. Assay: immunoSEQ multiplex PCR; the TCRdb copy retains only in-frame clones and omits some. The data show around 38,000 clones, with 75% to 85% seen just once and approximately 24% held by the top ten. General study points: Rapid post-treatment expansion, then contraction, generally preceding radiologic response, marked tumor-resident clones.

This clone was observed a few times. Its target is not known. This CDR3 has 14 residues. V was clipped by 6 bases and J by 4 bases, with 13 bases between them. The germline V gene has CDR1 MDHEN and CDR2 SYDVKM. PCR or immunohistochemistry showed mismatch repair deficiency in every enrolled patient. The material sequenced was peripheral blood, taken 4 weeks after starting pembrolizumab. This receptor was taken from an adult with mismatch repair-deficient cancer. V gene TRBV28 combines with J gene TRBJ2-1; D gene ambiguous. The CDR3 loop reads CASSSLPSYNEQFF. Written as DNA, the CDR3 is TGTGCCAGCAGCTCGTTGCCGTCATACAATGAGCAGTTCTTC.